This TCR beta chain comes out of a study of Graves' ophthalmopathy and Graves' hyperthyroidism. Using RNA transcripts, the TCR beta CDR3 regions were amplified. The first round was an RT-PCR with HTBI primers, and the second round was a multiplex PCR. Each CDR3 protein is one row after TCRdb ran MiXCR on the multiplex PCR reads. The repertoire holds hundreds of thousands of distinct CDR3 sequences, just over 40% seen once, with 3.3% in the top ten. Trimming left V 2 bases short and J 8 bases short, with 3 bases between. CDR1 and CDR2 from the germline V gene are SEHNR and FQNEAQ (reference sequence). The CDR3 runs 11 residues. This clonotype was seen ten or more times. None of the included patients had other autoimmune diseases, uncontrolled infections, pregnancy or lactation, as these led to exclusion.

The chain is built from TRBV7-9 and TRBJ1-4; D call uncertain. Sequencing input: peripheral blood. The TCR comes from an adult man with Graves' ophthalmopathy. CDR3 nucleotides: TGTGCCAGCAGCTTAATCGAAAAACTGTTTTTT. As protein: CASSLIEKLFF.